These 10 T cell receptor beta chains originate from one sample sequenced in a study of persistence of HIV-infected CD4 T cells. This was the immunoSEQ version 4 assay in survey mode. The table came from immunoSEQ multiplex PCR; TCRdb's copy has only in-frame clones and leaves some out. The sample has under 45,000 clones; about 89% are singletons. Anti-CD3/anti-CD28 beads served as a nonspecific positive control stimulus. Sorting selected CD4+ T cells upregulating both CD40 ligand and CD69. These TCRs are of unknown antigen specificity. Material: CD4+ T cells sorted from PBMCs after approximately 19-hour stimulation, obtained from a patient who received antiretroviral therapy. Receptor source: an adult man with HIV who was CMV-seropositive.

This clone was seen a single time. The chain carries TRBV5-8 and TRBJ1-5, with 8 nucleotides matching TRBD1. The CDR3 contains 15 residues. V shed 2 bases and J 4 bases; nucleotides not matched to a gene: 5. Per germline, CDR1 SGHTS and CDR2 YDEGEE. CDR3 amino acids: CASSFGTGFNQPQHF. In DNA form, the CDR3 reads TGTGCCAGCAGCTTTGGGACAGGATTTAATCAGCCCCAGCATTTT.

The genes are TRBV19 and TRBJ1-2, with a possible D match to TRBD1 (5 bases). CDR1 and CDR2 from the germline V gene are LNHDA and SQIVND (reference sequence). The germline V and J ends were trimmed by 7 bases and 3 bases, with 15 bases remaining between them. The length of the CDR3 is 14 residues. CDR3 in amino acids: CASISPGSDYGYTF. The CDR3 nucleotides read TGTGCCAGTATCAGCCCAGGGTCGGACTATGGCTACACCTTC. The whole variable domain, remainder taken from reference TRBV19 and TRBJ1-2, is DGGITQSPKYLFRKEGQNVTLSCEQNLNHDAMYWYRQDPGQGLRLIYYSQIVNDFQKGDIAEGYSVSREKKESFPLTVTSAQKNPTAFYLCASISPGSDYGYTFGSGTRLTVV.

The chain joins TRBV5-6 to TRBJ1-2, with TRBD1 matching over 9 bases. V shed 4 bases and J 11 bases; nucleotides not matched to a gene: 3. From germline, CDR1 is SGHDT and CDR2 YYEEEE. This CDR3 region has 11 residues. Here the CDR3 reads CASSEGQGYTF. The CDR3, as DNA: TGTGCCAGCAGCGAGGGACAGGGATACACCTTC.

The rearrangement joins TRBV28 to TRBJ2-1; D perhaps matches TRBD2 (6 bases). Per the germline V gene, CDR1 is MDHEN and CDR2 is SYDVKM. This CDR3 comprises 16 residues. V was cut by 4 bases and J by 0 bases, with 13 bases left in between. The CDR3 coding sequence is TGTGCCAGCAGTTCCGCCCGCGGGGCCTCCTACAATGAGCAGTTCTTC. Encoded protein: CASSSARGASYNEQFF.

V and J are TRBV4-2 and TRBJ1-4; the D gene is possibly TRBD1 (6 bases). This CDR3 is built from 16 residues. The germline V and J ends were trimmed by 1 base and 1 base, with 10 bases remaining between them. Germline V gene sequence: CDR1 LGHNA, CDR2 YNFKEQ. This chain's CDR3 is CASSQAQGQTNEKLFF. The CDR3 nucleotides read TGTGCCAGCAGCCAAGCACAGGGTCAAACTAATGAAAAACTGTTTTTT.

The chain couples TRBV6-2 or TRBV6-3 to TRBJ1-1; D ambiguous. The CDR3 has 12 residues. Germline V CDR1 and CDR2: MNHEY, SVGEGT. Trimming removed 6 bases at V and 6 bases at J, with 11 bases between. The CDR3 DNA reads TGTGCCAGCAGCCGACACCGAGCTGAAGCTTTCTTT. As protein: CASSRHRAEAFF.

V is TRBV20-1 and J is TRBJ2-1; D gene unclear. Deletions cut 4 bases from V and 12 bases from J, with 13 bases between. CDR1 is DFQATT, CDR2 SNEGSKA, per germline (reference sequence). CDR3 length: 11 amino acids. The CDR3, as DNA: TGCAGTGCTAACGACCACCCACGGCAGTTCTTC. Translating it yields CSANDHPRQFF.

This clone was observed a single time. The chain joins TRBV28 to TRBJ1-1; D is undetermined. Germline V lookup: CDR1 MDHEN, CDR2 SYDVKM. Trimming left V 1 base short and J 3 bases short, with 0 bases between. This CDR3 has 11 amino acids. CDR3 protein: CASSLYTEAFF. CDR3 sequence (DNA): TGTGCCAGCAGTTTATACACTGAAGCTTTCTTT.

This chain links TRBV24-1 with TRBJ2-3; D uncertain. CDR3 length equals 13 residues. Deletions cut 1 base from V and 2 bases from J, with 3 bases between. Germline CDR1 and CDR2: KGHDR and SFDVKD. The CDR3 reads CATSDLDTDTQYF. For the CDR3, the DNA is TGTGCCACCAGTGATTTAGACACAGATACGCAGTATTTT.

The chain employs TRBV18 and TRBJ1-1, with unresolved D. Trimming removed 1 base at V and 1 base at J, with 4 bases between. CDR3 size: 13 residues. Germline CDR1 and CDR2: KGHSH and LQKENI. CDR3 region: CASSPLQNTEAFF. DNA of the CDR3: TGTGCCAGCTCACCACTACAGAACACTGAAGCTTTCTTT.